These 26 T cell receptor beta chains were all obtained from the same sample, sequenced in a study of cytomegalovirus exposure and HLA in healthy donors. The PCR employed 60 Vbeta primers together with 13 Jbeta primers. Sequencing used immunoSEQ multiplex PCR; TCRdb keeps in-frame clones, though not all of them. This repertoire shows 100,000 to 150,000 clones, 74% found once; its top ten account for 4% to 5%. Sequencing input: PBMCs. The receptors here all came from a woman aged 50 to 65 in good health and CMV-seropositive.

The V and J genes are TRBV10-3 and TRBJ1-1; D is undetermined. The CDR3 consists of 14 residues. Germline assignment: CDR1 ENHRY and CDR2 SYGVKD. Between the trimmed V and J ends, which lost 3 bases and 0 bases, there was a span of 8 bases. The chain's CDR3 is CAISDRQMNTEAFF. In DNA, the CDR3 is TGTGCCATCAGTGACAGGCAAATGAACACTGAAGCTTTCTTT.

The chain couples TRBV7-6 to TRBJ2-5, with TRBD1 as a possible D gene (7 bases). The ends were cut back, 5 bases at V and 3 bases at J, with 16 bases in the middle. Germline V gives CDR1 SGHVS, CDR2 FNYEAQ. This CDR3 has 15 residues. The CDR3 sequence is CASSGDRDSKETQYF. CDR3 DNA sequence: TGTGCCAGCAGCGGTGACAGGGACTCGAAAGAGACCCAGTACTTC.

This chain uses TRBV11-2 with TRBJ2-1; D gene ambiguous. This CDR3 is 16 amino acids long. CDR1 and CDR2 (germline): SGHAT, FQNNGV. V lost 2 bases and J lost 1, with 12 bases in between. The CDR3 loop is CASSLFLSPSYNEQFF. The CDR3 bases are TGTGCCAGCAGCTTATTCCTCAGTCCATCCTACAATGAGCAGTTCTTC.

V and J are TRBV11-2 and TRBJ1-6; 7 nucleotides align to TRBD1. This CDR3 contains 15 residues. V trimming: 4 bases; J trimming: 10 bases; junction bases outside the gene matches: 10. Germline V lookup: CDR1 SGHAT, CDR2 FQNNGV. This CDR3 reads CASSSGQAYRSPLHF. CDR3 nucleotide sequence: TGTGCCAGCAGCTCCGGACAGGCCTATCGGTCACCCCTCCACTTT.

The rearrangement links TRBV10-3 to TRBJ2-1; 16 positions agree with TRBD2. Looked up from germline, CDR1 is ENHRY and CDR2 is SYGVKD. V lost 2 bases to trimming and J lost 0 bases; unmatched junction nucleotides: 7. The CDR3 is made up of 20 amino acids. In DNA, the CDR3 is TGTGCCATCAGTGAGACGGGACTAGCGGGGGGGTATGACTCCTACAATGAGCAGTTCTTC. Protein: CAISETGLAGGYDSYNEQFF.

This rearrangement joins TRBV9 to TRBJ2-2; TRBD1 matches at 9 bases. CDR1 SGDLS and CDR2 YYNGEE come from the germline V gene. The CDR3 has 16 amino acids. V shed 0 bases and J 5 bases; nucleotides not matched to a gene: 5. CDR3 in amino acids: CASSVVGTGKTGELFF. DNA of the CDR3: TGTGCCAGCAGCGTAGTAGGGACAGGGAAGACCGGGGAGCTGTTTTTT. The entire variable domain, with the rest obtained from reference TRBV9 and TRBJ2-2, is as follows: DSGVTQTPKHLITATGQRVTLRCSPRSGDLSVYWYQQSLDQGLQFLIQYYNGEERAKGNILERFSAQQFPDLHSELNLSSLELGDSALYFCASSVVGTGKTGELFFGEGSRLTVL.

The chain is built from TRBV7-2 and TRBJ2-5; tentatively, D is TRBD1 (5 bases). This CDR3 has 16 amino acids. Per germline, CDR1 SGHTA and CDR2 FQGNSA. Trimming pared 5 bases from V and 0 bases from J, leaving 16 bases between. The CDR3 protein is CASSPRDSPYQETQYF. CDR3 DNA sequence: TGTGCCAGCAGCCCGCGAGACAGCCCCTACCAAGAGACCCAGTACTTC.

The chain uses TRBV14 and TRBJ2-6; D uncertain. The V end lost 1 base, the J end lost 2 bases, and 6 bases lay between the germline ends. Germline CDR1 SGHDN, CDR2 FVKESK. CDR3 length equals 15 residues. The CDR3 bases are TGTGCCAGCAGCCAAGGAGTAACTGGGGCCAACGTCCTGACTTTC. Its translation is CASSQGVTGANVLTF.

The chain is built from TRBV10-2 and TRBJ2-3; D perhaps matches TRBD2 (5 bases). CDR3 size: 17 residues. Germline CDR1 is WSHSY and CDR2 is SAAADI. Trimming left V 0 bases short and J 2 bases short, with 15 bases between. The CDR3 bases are TGCGCCAGCAGTGAGTCTGGCCTAGCTGCTGCCACAGATACGCAGTATTTT. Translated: CASSESGLAAATDTQYF.

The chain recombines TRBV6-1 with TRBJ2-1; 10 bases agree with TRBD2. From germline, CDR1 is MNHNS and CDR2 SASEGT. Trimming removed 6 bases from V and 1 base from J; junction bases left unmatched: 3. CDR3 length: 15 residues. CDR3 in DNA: TGTGCCAGCAGGTTACTAGCGGGGTCCTACAATGAGCAGTTCTTC. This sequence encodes CASRLLAGSYNEQFF.

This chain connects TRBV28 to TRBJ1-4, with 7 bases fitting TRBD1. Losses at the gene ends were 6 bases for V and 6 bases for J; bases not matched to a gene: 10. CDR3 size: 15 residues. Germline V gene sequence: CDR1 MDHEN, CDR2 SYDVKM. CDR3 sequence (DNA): TGTGCCAGCAGCCAACAAGACAGGGTATATGAAAAACTGTTTTTT. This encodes CASSQQDRVYEKLFF.

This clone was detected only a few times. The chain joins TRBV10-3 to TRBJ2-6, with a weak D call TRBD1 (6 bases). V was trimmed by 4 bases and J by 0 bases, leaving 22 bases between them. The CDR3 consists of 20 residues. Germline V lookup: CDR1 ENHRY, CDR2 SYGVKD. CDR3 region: CAISASILHRVSSGANVLTF. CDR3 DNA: TGTGCCATCAGTGCTTCGATCCTTCACAGGGTGAGCTCTGGGGCCAACGTCCTGACTTTC.

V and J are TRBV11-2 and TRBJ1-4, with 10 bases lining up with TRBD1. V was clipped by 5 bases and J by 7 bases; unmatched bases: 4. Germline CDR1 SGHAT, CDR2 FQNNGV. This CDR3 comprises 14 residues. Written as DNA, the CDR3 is TGTGCCAGCAGCGTCCGGGACAGGGGTGAAAAACTGTTTTTT. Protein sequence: CASSVRDRGEKLFF. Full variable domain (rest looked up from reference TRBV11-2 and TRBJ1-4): EAGVAQSPRYKIIEKRQSVAFWCNPISGHATLYWYQQILGQGPKLLIQFQNNGVVDDSQLPKDRFSAERLKGVDSTLKIQPAKLEDSAVYLCASSVRDRGEKLFFGSGTQLSVL.

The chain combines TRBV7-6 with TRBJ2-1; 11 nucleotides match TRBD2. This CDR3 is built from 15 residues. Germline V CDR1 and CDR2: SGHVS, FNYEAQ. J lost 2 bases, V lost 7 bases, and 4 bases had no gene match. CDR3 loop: CASTISGGAYNEQFF. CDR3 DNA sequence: TGTGCCAGCACCATTAGCGGGGGGGCCTACAATGAGCAGTTCTTC.

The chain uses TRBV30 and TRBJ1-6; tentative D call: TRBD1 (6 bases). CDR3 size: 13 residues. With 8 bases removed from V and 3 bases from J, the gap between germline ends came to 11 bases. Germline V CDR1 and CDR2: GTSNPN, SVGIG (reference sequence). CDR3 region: CARATGYNSPLHF. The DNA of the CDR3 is TGTGCCCGCGCGACAGGCTATAATTCACCCCTCCACTTT.

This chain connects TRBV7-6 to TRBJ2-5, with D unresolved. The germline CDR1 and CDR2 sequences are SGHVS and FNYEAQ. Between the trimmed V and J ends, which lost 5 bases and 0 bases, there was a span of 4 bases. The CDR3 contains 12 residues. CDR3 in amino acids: CASSPYQETQYF. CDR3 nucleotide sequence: TGTGCCAGCAGCCCGTACCAAGAGACCCAGTACTTC.

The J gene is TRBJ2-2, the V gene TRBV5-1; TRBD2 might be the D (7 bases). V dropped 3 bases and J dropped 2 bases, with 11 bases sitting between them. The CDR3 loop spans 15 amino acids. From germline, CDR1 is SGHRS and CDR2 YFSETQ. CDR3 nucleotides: TGCGCCAGCAGCTCCGGGGGGCAAAACACCGGGGAGCTGTTTTTT. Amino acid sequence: CASSSGGQNTGELFF. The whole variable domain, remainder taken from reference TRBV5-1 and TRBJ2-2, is KAGVTQTPRYLIKTRGQQVTLSCSPISGHRSVSWYQQTPGQGLQFLFEYFSETQRNKGNFPGRFSGRQFSNSRSEMNVSTLELGDSALYLCASSSGGQNTGELFFGEGSRLTVL.

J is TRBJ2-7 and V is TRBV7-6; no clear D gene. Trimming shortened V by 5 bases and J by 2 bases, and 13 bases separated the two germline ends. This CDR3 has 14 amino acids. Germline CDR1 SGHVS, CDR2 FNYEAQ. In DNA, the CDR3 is TGTGCCAGCAGCCCGTACAGAAATACCTACGAGCAGTACTTC. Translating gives CASSPYRNTYEQYF.

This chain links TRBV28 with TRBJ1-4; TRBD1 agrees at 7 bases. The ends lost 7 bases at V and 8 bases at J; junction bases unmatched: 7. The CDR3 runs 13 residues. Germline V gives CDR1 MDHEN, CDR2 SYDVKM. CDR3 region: CASKWAGGEKLFF. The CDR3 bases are TGTGCCAGCAAGTGGGCAGGGGGGGAAAAACTGTTTTTT.

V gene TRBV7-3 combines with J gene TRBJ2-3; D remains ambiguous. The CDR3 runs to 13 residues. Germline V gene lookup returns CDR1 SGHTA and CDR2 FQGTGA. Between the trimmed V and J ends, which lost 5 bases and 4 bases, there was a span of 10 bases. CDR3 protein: CASSPSVADTQYF. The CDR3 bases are TGTGCCAGCAGCCCAAGCGTGGCAGATACGCAGTATTTT.

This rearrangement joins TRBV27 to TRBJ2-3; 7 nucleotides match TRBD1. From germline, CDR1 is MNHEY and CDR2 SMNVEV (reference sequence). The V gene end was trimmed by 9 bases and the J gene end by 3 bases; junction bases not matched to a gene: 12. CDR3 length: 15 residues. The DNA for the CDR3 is TGTGCCAGGGAGACACCGGGACAGCAAACAGATACGCAGTATTTT. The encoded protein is CARETPGQQTDTQYF.

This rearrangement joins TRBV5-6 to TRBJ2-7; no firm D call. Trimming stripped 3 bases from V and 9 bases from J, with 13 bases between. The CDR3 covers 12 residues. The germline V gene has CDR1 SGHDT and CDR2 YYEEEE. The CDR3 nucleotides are TGTGCCAGCAGCTCGCAGACAACCGTGCAGTACTTC. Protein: CASSSQTTVQYF.

CDR3 protein: CASSFSVPGVDEQFF. For the CDR3, the DNA is TGTGCCAGCAGCTTCTCCGTTCCCGGGGTGGACGAGCAGTTCTTC. The rearrangement links TRBV7-9 to TRBJ2-1; perhaps TRBD2 as D (5 bases). Germline V CDR1 and CDR2: SEHNR, FQNEAQ (reference sequence). V was shortened by 3 bases and J by 10 bases, with 19 bases between the two germline ends. The CDR3 has 15 residues.

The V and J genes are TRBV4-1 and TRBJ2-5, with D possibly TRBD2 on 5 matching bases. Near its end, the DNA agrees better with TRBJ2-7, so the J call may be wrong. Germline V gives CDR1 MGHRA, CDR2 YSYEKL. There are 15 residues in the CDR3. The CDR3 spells CASSLEGMASYEQYF. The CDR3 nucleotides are TGCGCCAGCAGCCTAGAGGGCATGGCTTCCTACGAGCAGTACTTC.

CDR3 region: CASGAFNTGELFF. The CDR3 DNA follows: TGTGCTTCGGGAGCTTTTAACACCGGGGAGCTGTTTTTT. The gene calls are TRBV5-4 and TRBJ2-2; a possible D gene is TRBD2 (6 bases). Germline CDR1 is SGHNT and CDR2 is YYREEE (reference sequence). The CDR3 is made up of 13 amino acids.

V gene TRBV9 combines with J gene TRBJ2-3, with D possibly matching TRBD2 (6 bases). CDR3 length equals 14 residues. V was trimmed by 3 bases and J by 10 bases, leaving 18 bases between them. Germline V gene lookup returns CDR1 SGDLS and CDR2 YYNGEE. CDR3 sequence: CASSEPVLERAQYF. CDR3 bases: TGTGCCAGCAGCGAGCCCGTACTAGAGCGGGCGCAGTATTTT. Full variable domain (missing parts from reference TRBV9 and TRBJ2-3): DSGVTQTPKHLITATGQRVTLRCSPRSGDLSVYWYQQSLDQGLQFLIQYYNGEERAKGNILERFSAQQFPDLHSELNLSSLELGDSALYFCASSEPVLERAQYFGPGTRLTVL.